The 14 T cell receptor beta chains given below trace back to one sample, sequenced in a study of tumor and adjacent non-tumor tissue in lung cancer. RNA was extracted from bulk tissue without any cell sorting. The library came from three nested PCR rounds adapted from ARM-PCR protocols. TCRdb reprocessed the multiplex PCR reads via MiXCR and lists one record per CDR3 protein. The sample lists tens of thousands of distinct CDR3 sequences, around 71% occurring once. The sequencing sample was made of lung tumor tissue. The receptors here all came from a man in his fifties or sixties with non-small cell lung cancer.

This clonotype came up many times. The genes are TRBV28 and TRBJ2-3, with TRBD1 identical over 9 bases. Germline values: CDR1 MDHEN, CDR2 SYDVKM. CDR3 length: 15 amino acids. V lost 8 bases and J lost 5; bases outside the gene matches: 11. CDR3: CASGFSGTGKDTQYF. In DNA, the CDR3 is TGTGCCAGCGGGTTCTCCGGGACAGGGAAAGATACGCAGTATTTT. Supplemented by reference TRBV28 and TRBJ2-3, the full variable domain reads DVKVTQSSRYLVKRTGEKVFLECVQDMDHENMFWYRQDPGLGLRLIYFSYDVKMKEKGDIPEGYSVSREKKERFSLILESASTNQTSMYLCASGFSGTGKDTQYFGPGTRLTVL.

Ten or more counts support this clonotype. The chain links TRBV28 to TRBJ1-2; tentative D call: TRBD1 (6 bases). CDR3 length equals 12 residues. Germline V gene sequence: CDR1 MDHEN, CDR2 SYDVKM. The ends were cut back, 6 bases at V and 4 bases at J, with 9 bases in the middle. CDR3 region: CASRTGPYGYTF. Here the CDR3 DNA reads TGTGCCAGCAGAACAGGGCCCTATGGCTACACCTTC.

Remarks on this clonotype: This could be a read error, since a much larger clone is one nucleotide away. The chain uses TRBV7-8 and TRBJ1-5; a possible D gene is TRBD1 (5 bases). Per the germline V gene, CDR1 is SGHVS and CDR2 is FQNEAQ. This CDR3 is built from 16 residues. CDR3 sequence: CAGSLGGGYSNQPQHF. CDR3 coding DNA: TGTGCCGGCAGCTTGGGGGGGGGATATAGCAATCAGCCCCAGCATTTT.

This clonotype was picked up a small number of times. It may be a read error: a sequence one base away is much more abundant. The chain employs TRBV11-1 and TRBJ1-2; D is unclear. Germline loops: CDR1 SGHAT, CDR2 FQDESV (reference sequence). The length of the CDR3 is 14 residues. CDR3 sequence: CASSFSKGDYDYTF. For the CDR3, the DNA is TGTGCCAGCAGCTTTAGCAAGGGAGACTATGACTACACCTTC.

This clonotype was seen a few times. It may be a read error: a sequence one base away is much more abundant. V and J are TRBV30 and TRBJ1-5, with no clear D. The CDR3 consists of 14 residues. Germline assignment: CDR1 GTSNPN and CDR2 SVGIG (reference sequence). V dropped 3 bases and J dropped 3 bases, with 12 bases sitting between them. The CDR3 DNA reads TGTGCCTGGAGGTTCGGGAGTGCCAATCAGCCCCAGCATTTT. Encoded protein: CAWRFGSANQPQHF.

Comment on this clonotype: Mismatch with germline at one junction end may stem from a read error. CDR3 sequence reads: CATSDMTYSEQFF. The DNA for the CDR3 is TGTGCCACCAGTGATATGACCTACAGTGAGCAGTTCTTC. V usage is TRBV24-1 and J usage is TRBJ2-1; D remains unclear. CDR1 and CDR2 from the germline V gene are KGHDR and SFDVKD. The CDR3 is made up of 13 amino acids.

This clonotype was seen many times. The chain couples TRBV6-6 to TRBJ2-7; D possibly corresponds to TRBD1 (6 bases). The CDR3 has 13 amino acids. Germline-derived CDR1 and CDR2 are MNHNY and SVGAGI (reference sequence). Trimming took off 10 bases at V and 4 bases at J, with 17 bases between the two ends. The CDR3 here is CATGPRQAYEQYF. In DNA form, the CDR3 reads TGTGCCACCGGTCCTAGACAGGCGTACGAGCAGTACTTC.

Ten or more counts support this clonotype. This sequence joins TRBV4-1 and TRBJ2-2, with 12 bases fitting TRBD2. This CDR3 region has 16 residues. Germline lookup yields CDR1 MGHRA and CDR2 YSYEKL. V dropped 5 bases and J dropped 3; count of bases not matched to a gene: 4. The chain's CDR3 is CASSRLAGDDTGELFF. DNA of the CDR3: TGCGCCAGCAGCAGACTAGCGGGAGATGACACCGGGGAGCTGTTTTTT.

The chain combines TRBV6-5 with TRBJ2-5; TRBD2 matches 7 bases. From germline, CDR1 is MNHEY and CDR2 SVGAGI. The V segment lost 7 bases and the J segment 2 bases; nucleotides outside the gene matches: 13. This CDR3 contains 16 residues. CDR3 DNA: TGTGCCAGCACCCATAGGTGGGGGGGTTGGCAAGAGACCCAGTACTTC. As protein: CASTHRWGGWQETQYF.

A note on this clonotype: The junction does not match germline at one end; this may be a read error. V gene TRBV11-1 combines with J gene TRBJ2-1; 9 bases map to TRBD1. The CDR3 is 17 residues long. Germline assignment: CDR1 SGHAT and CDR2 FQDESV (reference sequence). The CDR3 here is CASSLHPGQGTVNEQLF. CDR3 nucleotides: TGTGCTAGTAGCTTACATCCGGGACAGGGTACGGTAAATGAGCAGCTCTTC.

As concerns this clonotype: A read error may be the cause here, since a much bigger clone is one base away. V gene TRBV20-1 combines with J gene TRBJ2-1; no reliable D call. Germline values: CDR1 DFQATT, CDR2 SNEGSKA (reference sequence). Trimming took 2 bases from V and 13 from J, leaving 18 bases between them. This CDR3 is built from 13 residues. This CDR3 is CSARSATPSSQFF. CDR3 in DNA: TGCAGTGCTAGAAGCGCAACACCGTCTAGTCAGTTCTTC.

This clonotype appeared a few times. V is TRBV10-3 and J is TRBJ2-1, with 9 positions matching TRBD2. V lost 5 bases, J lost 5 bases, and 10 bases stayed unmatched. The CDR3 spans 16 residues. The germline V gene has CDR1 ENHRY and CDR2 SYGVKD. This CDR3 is CAISSFSGSGHNEQFF. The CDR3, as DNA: TGTGCCATCAGTTCCTTTAGCGGGAGTGGCCACAATGAGCAGTTCTTC.

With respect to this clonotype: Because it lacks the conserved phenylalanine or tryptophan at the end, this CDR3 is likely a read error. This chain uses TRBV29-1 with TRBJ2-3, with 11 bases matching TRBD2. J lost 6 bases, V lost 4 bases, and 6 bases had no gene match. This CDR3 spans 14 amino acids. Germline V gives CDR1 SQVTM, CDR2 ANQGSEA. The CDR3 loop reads CSVVLAGGPDTQYL. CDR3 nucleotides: TGCAGCGTTGTGCTAGCGGGGGGACCGGATACGCAGTATCTT.

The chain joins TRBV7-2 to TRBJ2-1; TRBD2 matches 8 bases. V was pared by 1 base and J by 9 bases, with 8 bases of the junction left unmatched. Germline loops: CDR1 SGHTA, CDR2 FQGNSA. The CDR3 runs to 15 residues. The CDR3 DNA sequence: TGTGCCAGCAGCTTAGGTGCGGGAGGAGGCGGTGAGCAGTTCTTC. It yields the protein CASSLGAGGGGEQFF.